This T cell receptor beta chain was identified in a study of T-cell reconstitution after alpha-beta-depleted transplantation in children. Germline lookup yields CDR1 DFQATT and CDR2 SNEGSKA (reference sequence). The CDR3 spans 14 residues. Trimming took 0 bases from V and 4 from J, leaving 10 bases between them. Unique molecular identifiers were incorporated during preparation of the TCRbeta library. TCRdb called the PCR reads again in MiXCR, with one record for every CDR3 protein. The sample lists some 500,000 distinct CDR3 sequences, over 25% occurring once. This clonotype was picked up a small number of times.

This chain links TRBV20-1 with TRBJ2-1; possible D gene TRBD1, 5 bases. The sequences come from PBMCs from the stem cell graft donor, collected from the stem cell graft. The sequence derives from a human donor who donated a stem cell graft to a child with aplastic anemia. CDR3 sequence: CSARDDGAYNEQFF. The CDR3 bases are TGCAGTGCTAGAGATGATGGGGCGTACAATGAGCAGTTCTTC.